This T cell receptor (beta chain) came from a study of graft-versus-host responses after intestinal transplantation. Whole-study context: Anti-thymocyte globulin induction, then tacrolimus and steroids for about three years, went to all recipients.

This CDR3 contains 13 residues. Trimming shortened V by 6 bases and J by 6 bases, and 13 bases separated the two germline ends. Germline V gene sequence: CDR1 MNHNY, CDR2 SVGAGI (reference sequence). Clones were read by immunoSEQ multiplex PCR, and TCRdb kept only the in-frame ones, dropping some. The data contain about 8,000 clones, approximately 98% of them singletons. The TCR sequence derives from a human patient who received an intestinal transplant, so some T cells may come from the graft donor. The sample here was PBMCs, taken 23 days after intestinal transplant. This rearrangement joins TRBV6-6 to TRBJ2-3, with TRBD2 as a possible D gene (5 bases). The CDR3 loop is CASSPDSKDTQYF. The CDR3 bases are TGTGCCAGCAGCCCGGACTCAAAGGATACGCAGTATTTT.